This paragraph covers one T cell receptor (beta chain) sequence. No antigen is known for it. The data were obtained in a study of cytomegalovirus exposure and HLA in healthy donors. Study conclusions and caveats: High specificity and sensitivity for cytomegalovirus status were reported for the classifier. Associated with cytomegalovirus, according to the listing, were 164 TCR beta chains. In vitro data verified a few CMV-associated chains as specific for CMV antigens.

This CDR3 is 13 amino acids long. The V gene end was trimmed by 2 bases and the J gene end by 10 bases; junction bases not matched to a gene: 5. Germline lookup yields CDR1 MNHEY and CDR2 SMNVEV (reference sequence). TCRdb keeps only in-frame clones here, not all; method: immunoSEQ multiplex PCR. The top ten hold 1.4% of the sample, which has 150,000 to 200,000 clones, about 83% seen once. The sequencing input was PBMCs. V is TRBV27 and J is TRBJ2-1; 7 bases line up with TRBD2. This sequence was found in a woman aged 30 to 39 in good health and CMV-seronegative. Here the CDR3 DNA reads TGTGCCAGCAGTTTAGGGGAGGGCCTGGAGCAGTTCTTC. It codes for CASSLGEGLEQFF.